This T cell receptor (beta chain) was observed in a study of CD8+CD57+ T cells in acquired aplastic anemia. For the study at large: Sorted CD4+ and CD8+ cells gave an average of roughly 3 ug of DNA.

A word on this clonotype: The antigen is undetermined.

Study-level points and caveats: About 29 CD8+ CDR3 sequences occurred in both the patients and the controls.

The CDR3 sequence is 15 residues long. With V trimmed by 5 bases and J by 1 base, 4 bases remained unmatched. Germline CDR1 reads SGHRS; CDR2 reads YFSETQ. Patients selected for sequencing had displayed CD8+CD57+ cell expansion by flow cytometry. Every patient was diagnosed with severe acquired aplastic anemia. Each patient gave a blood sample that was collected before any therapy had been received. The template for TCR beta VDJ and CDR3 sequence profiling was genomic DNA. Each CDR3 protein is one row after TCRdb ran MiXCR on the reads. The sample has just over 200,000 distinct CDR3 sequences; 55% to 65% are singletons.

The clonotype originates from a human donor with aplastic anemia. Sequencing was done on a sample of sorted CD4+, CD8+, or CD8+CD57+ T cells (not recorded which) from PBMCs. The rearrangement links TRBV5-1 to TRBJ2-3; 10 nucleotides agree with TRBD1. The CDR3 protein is CASSRGTGGTDTQYF. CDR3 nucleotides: TGCGCCAGCAGTCGTGGGACAGGGGGCACAGATACGCAGTATTTT.